This T cell receptor (beta chain) is from a study of cytomegalovirus exposure and HLA in healthy donors. The study, taken as a whole, reports: In a later analysis, a missense DCLRE1C variant was linked to TCR beta V- and J-gene trimming. The dataset shows that most TCR sequences were rare, while some public TCRs occurred in many donors. DRB1 showed the most TCR associations and HLA-C the fewest in a later analysis, as rates varied by HLA locus. When the data were analyzed later, several of the most significant clusters appeared to be linked to common viral pathogens.

Amplification used 60 Vbeta primers and 13 Jbeta primers. Clones were sequenced by immunoSEQ multiplex PCR, and TCRdb holds only the in-frame ones, with some missing. This listing includes about 40,000 clones. Trimming stripped 2 bases from V and 6 bases from J, with 18 bases between. Germline CDR1 reads SGHRS; CDR2 reads YFSETQ. The CDR3 covers 17 residues. Comment on this clone: Its antigen is still unknown.

The V and J genes are TRBV5-1 and TRBJ1-6; no definite D call. The sequencing sample was made of PBMCs. This sequence originates from a human donor in good health. The CDR3 spells CASSFGVRESLNSPLHF. In DNA, the CDR3 is TGCGCCAGCAGCTTTGGAGTCCGGGAAAGCCTTAATTCACCCCTCCACTTT.